The rows below give T cell receptor beta chains drawn from one sample of a study of shared clonotypes between healthy human individuals. The protocol was immunoSEQ multiplex PCR, while the TCRdb copy is restricted to in-frame clones and leaves out a portion. The data contain 2 million to 2.5 million clones, 85% to 95% of them singletons. The source material was naive CD8+ T cells from PBMCs. Receptors originate from a man between 18 and 29 years old in good health. Some clones in this sample may be carry-over from other donors' samples. Each CDR3 is given with its conserved first and last residue. D genes are given only for firm matches. The size field is filled for only some rows; it gives once, few, many or a size class.

clone_size | d_call | j_call | v_call | cdr3_aa | cdr3_nt
- | - | TRBJ1-2 | TRBV6-6 | CASLRVGTYGYTF | TGTGCCAGCCTACGGGTGGGGACTTATGGCTACACCTTC
- | - | TRBJ2-4 | TRBV6-7 | CASSLSSGLLRLGSKNIQYF | TGTGCCAGCAGTTTGAGTAGTGGACTATTGCGGCTAGGGTCCAAAAACATTCAGTACTTC
- | - | TRBJ2-5 | TRBV11-2 | CASRQQETQYF | TGTGCCAGCAGGCAACAAGAGACCCAGTACTTC
- | - | TRBJ2-7 | TRBV27 | CASSFSAGGRYEQYF | TGTGCCAGCAGTTTCTCCGCGGGTGGGAGATACGAGCAGTACTTC
- | TRBD1 | TRBJ2-1 | TRBV11-1 | CASSFGTDSYNEQFF | TGTGCCAGCAGCTTCGGGACAGACTCCTACAATGAGCAGTTCTTC
- | TRBD1 | TRBJ2-7 | TRBV28 | CASLDRGYEQYF | TGTGCCAGCTTAGACAGGGGCTACGAGCAGTACTTC
few | - | TRBJ1-2 | TRBV27 | CASSPLGGGYTF | TGTGCCAGCAGTCCTCTCGGCGGGGGCTACACCTTC
- | TRBD1 | TRBJ1-2 | TRBV27 | CASSLGTGTGDGYTF | TGTGCCAGCAGTTTGGGGACAGGGACCGGTGACGGCTACACCTTC
- | TRBD2 | TRBJ2-1 | TRBV9 | CASSSAGGPYNEQFF | TGTGCCAGCAGCTCAGCGGGAGGGCCCTACAATGAGCAGTTCTTC
- | - | TRBJ2-7 | TRBV27 | CASREALGSYEQYF | TGTGCCAGCAGGGAGGCCCTGGGGTCGTACGAGCAGTACTTC
- | - | TRBJ1-4 | TRBV28 | CASRRTLATNEKLFF | TGTGCCAGCAGGCGTACCCTTGCAACTAATGAAAAACTGTTTTTT
- | - | TRBJ2-5 | TRBV27 | CASSPQTEETQYF | TGTGCCAGCAGTCCCCAGACGGAAGAGACCCAGTACTTC
- | TRBD1 | TRBJ2-2 | TRBV7-3 | CASSLGPRGPNTGELFF | TGTGCCAGCAGCTTAGGCCCCAGGGGGCCGAACACCGGGGAGCTGTTTTTT
once | - | TRBJ2-1 | TRBV7-9 | CASSARDGLYNEQFF | TGTGCCAGCAGCGCCAGGGATGGGTTATACAATGAGCAGTTCTTC
- | - | TRBJ2-1 | TRBV5-6 | CASSLGVAPSYNEQFF | TGTGCCAGCAGCTTGGGGGTGGCTCCCTCTTACAATGAGCAGTTCTTC
- | - | TRBJ2-7 | TRBV9 | CASSVAYSAYEQYF | TGTGCCAGCAGCGTAGCTTACAGCGCCTACGAGCAGTACTTC
- | - | TRBJ1-1 | TRBV19 | CASSTDSNTEAFF | TGTGCCAGTAGTACGGATTCGAACACTGAAGCTTTCTTT
- | - | TRBJ1-2 | TRBV4-2 | CASSQVPPRDHTFYGYTF | TGTGCCAGCAGCCAAGTCCCTCCCAGAGACCACACCTTCTATGGCTACACCTTC
- | - | TRBJ2-7 | TRBV9 | CASSVGSSYEQYF | TGTGCCAGCAGCGTGGGCAGCTCCTACGAGCAGTACTTC
- | TRBD1 | TRBJ1-4 | TRBV4-1 | CASSQEWGTGKATNEKLFF | TGCGCCAGCAGCCAAGAGTGGGGGACAGGGAAGGCAACTAATGAAAAACTGTTTTTT
once | TRBD1 | TRBJ1-1 | TRBV7-9 | CASSHPDRGNTEAFF | TGTGCCAGCAGCCATCCGGACAGGGGGAACACTGAAGCTTTCTTT
- | - | TRBJ1-1 | TRBV11-3 | CASSVLGGTEAFF | TGTGCCAGCAGCGTTCTCGGGGGGACTGAAGCTTTCTTT
- | - | TRBJ2-2 | TRBV28 | CASSLLRTYTGELFF | TGTGCCAGCAGTTTGCTGAGGACCTACACCGGGGAGCTGTTTTTT
- | - | TRBJ2-1 | TRBV27 | CASSTRQALYNEQFF | TGTGCCAGCAGTACCAGACAGGCCCTCTACAATGAGCAGTTCTTC
- | TRBD1 | TRBJ2-7 | TRBV11-2 | CASSLGQGASYEQYF | TGTGCCAGCAGCTTAGGGCAGGGGGCCTCCTACGAGCAGTACTTC
- | TRBD1 | TRBJ1-1 | TRBV27 | CASRPGTGEAFF | TGTGCCAGCAGGCCCGGGACAGGGGAAGCTTTCTTT
- | - | TRBJ2-1 | TRBV28 | CASSRRSISSYNEQFF | TGTGCCAGCAGTCGTCGATCGATCAGCTCCTACAATGAGCAGTTCTTC
- | - | TRBJ1-5 | TRBV27 | CASSLGVGSGQPQHF | TGTGCCAGCAGTTTAGGAGTAGGGTCGGGGCAGCCCCAGCATTTT